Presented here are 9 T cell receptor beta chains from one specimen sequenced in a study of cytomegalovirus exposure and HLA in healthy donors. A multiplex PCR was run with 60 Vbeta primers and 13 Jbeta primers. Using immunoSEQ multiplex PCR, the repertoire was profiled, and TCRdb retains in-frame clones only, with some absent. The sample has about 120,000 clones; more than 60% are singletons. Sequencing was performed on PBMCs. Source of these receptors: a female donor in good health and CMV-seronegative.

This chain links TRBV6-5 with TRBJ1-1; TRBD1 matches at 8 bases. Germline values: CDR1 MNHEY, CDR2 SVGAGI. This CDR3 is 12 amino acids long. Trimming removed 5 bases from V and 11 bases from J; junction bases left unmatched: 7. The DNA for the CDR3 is TGTGCCAGCAGTAGAGGACAGGGAGACGCTTTCTTT. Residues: CASSRGQGDAFF.

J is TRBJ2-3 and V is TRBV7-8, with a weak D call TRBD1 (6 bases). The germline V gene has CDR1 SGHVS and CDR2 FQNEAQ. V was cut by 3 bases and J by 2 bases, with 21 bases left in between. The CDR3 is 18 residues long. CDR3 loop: CASSLAISGAEDTDTQYF. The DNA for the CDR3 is TGTGCCAGCAGCTTGGCCATATCAGGGGCGGAAGACACAGATACGCAGTATTTT.

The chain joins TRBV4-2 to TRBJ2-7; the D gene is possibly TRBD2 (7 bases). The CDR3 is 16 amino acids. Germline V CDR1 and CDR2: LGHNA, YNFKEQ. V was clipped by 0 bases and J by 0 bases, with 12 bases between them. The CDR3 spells CASSQESRGASYEQYF. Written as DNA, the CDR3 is TGTGCCAGCAGCCAAGAGAGCCGGGGGGCCTCCTACGAGCAGTACTTC.

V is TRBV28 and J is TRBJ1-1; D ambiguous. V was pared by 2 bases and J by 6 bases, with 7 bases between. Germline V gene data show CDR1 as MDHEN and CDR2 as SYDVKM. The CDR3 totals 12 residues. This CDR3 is CASSLGPAEAFF. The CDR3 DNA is TGTGCCAGCAGTTTAGGTCCGGCTGAAGCTTTCTTT.

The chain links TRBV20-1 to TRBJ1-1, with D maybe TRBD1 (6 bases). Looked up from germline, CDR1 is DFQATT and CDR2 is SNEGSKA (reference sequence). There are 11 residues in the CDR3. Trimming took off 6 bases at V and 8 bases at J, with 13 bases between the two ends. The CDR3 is CSARGYGEAFF. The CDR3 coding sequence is TGCAGTGCCAGGGGATACGGGGAAGCTTTCTTT.

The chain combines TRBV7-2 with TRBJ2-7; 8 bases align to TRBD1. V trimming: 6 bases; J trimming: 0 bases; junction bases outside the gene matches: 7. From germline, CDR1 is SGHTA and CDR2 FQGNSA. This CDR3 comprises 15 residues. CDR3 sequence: CASRMGQESSYEQYF. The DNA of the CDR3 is TGTGCCAGCAGAATGGGACAGGAAAGCTCCTACGAGCAGTACTTC. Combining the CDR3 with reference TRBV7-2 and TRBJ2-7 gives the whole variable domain GAGVSQSPSNKVTEKGKDVELRCDPISGHTALYWYRQSLGQGLEFLIYFQGNSAPDKSGLPSDRFSAERTGGSVSTLTIQRTQQEDSAVYLCASRMGQESSYEQYFGPGTRLTVT.

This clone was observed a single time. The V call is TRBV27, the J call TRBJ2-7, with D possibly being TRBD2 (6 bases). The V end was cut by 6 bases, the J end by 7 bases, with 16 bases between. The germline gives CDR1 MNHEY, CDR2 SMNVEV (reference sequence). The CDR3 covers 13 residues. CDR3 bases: TGTGCCAGCAGCCGCGGGACCGATCGAGAGCAGTACTTC. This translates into CASSRGTDREQYF.

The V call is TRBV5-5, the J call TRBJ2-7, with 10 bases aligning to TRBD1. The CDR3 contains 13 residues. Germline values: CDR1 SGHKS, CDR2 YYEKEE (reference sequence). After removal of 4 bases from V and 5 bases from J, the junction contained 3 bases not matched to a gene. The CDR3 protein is CASSPGQGDEQYF. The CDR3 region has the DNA TGTGCCAGCAGCCCAGGACAGGGGGACGAGCAGTACTTC.

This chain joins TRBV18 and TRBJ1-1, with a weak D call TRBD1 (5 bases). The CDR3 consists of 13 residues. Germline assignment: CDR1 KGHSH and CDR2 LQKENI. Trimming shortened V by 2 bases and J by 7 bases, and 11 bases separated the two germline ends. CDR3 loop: CASSPIRQIEAFF. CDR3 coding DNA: TGTGCCAGCTCACCAATAAGACAGATTGAAGCTTTCTTT. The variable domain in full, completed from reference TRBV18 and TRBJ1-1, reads NAGVMQNPRHLVRRRGQEARLRCSPMKGHSHVYWYRQLPEEGLKFMVYLQKENIIDESGMPKERFSAEFPKEGPSILRIQQVVRGDSAAYFCASSPIRQIEAFFGQGTRLTVV.